What follows are 26 T cell receptor beta chains derived from one specimen sequenced in a study of CD8 T cells in ankylosing spondylitis. TCRdb re-called the 5' RACE reads through MiXCR, storing one row per CDR3 protein. The sample holds 300,000 to 400,000 distinct CDR3 sequences; 20% are singletons and the top ten take over 10%. The sequenced sample consisted of blood, either unsorted or a sorted T cell fraction (not recorded which). All receptors derive from a male donor with ankylosing spondylitis or in good health (not recorded which).

V usage is TRBV12-3 or TRBV12-4 and J usage is TRBJ1-5; D remains ambiguous. The CDR3 covers 15 residues. Trimming shortened V by 5 bases and J by 1 base, and 12 bases separated the two germline ends. The CDR3 spells CASSVDLESNQPQHF. DNA for the CDR3: TGTGCCAGCAGTGTCGACCTGGAGAGCAATCAGCCCCAGCATTTT.

At least ten counts were recorded for this clonotype. J is TRBJ2-7 and V is TRBV12-3 or TRBV12-4; either TRBD1 or TRBD2 may fit D (5 bases each). V lost 3 bases to trimming and J lost 2 bases, with 11 bases between them. The CDR3 is 14 amino acids. The DNA of the CDR3 is TGTGCCAGCAGTTTGGGGCAGGGACCCTACGAGCAGTACTTC. Its translation: CASSLGQGPYEQYF.

In its sample, this clonotype was seen a few times. The V and J genes are TRBV29-1 and TRBJ2-7; D not resolved. CDR3 length: 10 amino acids. CDR1 and CDR2 (germline): SQVTM, ANQGSEA. V lost 5 bases and J lost 5, with 7 bases in between. CDR3 loop: CSVLGHEQYF. The DNA of the CDR3 is TGCAGCGTTCTCGGACACGAGCAGTACTTC.

This rearrangement joins TRBV4-2 to TRBJ2-3; TRBD2 matches at 10 bases. CDR3 length: 17 residues. In germline, CDR1 is LGHNA, CDR2 YNFKEQ. Trimming took 4 bases from V and 0 from J; bases not matched to a gene: 7. The CDR3 DNA follows: TGTGCCAGCAGCCCTAGAGCGGGGGGGACTAGCACAGATACGCAGTATTTT. Translated: CASSPRAGGTSTDTQYF.

This clonotype was observed many times. The chain recombines TRBV12-3 or TRBV12-4 with TRBJ2-5; D unclear. Deletions cut 5 bases from V and 1 base from J, with 11 bases between. The length of the CDR3 is 14 residues. This CDR3 is CASSPPGSQETQYF. For the CDR3, the DNA is TGTGCCAGCAGTCCCCCCGGCAGCCAAGAGACCCAGTACTTC.

There are a few counts of this clonotype. This chain uses TRBV7-8 with TRBJ2-5, with D perhaps TRBD1 or TRBD2 (7 bases each). From germline, CDR1 is SGHVS and CDR2 FQNEAQ. Trimming cost V 5 bases and J 5 bases, with 12 bases left between them. The CDR3 length is 13 residues. For the CDR3, the DNA is TGTGCCAGCAGCGGGAGGGGGCGTGAGACCCAGTACTTC. Amino acid sequence: CASSGRGRETQYF.

This clonotype was counted once. The CDR3 loop is CASSLGNSLVEQYF. For the CDR3, the DNA is TGTGCCAGCAGTTTGGGGAACAGCCTGGTCGAGCAGTACTTC. The chain uses TRBV28 and TRBJ2-7; D gene unclear. V was pared by 3 bases and J by 6 bases, with 15 bases between. Germline V gives CDR1 MDHEN, CDR2 SYDVKM. This CDR3 has 14 residues.

This clonotype appeared a few times. This chain links TRBV27 with TRBJ2-5; D gene unclear. From germline, CDR1 is MNHEY and CDR2 SMNVEV (reference sequence). V lost 6 bases and J lost 3, with 14 bases in between. This CDR3 spans 14 amino acids. CDR3 loop: CASRSAPEKETQYF. In DNA form, the CDR3 reads TGTGCCAGCAGGAGCGCACCAGAAAAAGAGACCCAGTACTTC.

The chain recombines TRBV12-3 or TRBV12-4 with TRBJ2-1; maybe TRBD2 (5 bases). V was pared by 7 bases and J by 6 bases, with 10 bases between. The CDR3 consists of 12 residues. The CDR3 bases are TGTGCCAGCAAGATCGCGGGCAATGAGCAGTTCTTC. Residues: CASKIAGNEQFF.

The chain joins TRBV2 to TRBJ2-5; unclear D gene. The germline CDR1 and CDR2 sequences are SNHLY and FYNNEI. This CDR3 region has 15 residues. Trimming took off 7 bases at V and 2 bases at J, with 17 bases between the two ends. The CDR3: CASISPEAKQETQYF. The CDR3 nucleotides are TGTGCCAGCATAAGTCCAGAAGCAAAACAAGAGACCCAGTACTTC. Supplemented by reference TRBV2 and TRBJ2-5, the full variable domain reads EPEVTQTPSHQVTQMGQEVILRCVPISNHLYFYWYRQILGQKVEFLVSFYNNEISEKSEIFDDQFSVERPDGSNFTLKIRSTKLEDSAMYFCASISPEAKQETQYFGPGTRLLVL.

This clonotype was recorded a few times. The chain employs TRBV28 and TRBJ1-1, with unresolved D. Looked up from germline, CDR1 is MDHEN and CDR2 is SYDVKM. CDR3 length equals 15 residues. V lost 4 bases to trimming and J lost 5 bases, with 17 bases between them. The CDR3 DNA reads as TGTGCCAGCAGTTCCCGTGGGGTCCATGTGACTGAAGCTTTCTTT. Protein: CASSSRGVHVTEAFF.

The chain is built from TRBV6-4 and TRBJ2-2, with D perhaps matching TRBD1 (6 bases). Trimming took 5 bases from V and 4 from J, leaving 14 bases between them. The CDR3 loop spans 15 amino acids. Germline lookup yields CDR1 MRHNA and CDR2 SNTAGT. CDR3 sequence: CASSPTGWGTGELFF. The CDR3 region has the DNA TGTGCCAGCAGTCCCACAGGGTGGGGCACCGGGGAGCTGTTTTTT.

This clonotype was recorded a few times. The rearrangement uses TRBV20-1 and TRBJ2-7, with D hard to call. Trimming pared 3 bases from V and 5 bases from J, leaving 17 bases between. The germline V gene has CDR1 DFQATT and CDR2 SNEGSKA (reference sequence). The CDR3 extends over 14 amino acids. The CDR3 loop reads CSARWGQVDHEQYF. The CDR3 DNA is TGCAGTGCTAGGTGGGGTCAGGTAGACCACGAGCAGTACTTC.

The V gene is TRBV27, the J gene TRBJ2-7, with TRBD2 identical over 8 bases. Trimming took 4 bases from V and 1 from J; bases not matched to a gene: 6. The germline gives CDR1 MNHEY, CDR2 SMNVEV (reference sequence). The CDR3 length is 15 residues. The CDR3 region is CASSSGGGMSYEQYF. DNA for the CDR3: TGTGCCAGCAGTTCAGGCGGGGGGATGTCCTACGAGCAGTACTTC.

This clonotype came up many times. The gene calls are TRBV12-3 or TRBV12-4 and TRBJ1-1; D possibly corresponds to TRBD1 (6 bases). The CDR3 extends over 13 amino acids. The V and J ends lost 2 bases and 3 bases respectively, with 7 bases between them. Here the CDR3 reads CASSLRGDTEAFF. DNA for the CDR3: TGTGCCAGCAGTTTAAGGGGGGACACTGAAGCTTTCTTT.

This clonotype was detected only a few times. The V gene is TRBV6-1, the J gene TRBJ2-2, with D perhaps matching TRBD1 or TRBD2 (6 bases each). The V end was cut by 1 base, the J end by 3 bases, with 15 bases between. CDR1 is MNHNS, CDR2 SASEGT, per germline. CDR3 length: 17 amino acids. CDR3 DNA: TGTGCCAGCAGTGAAGAGGGGGGCGTACCCCACACCGGGGAGCTGTTTTTT. Its protein product is CASSEEGGVPHTGELFF.

V usage is TRBV27 and J usage is TRBJ2-7; D could derive from TRBD1 or TRBD2 (6 bases each). This CDR3 comprises 15 residues. Germline CDR1 and CDR2: MNHEY and SMNVEV (reference sequence). The CDR3 DNA reads TGTACCCCGGGCGGGGACACCCAACTCGGTTACGAGCAGTACTTC. The encoded protein is CTPGGDTQLGYEQYF.

This clonotype has more than one count but fewer than ten. The rearrangement joins TRBV29-1 to TRBJ1-2; D may be TRBD1 (5 bases). Between the trimmed V and J ends, which lost 1 base and 5 bases, there was a span of 11 bases. The germline gives CDR1 SQVTM, CDR2 ANQGSEA. CDR3 length: 13 residues. Here the CDR3 reads CSVEARDGYGYTF. The CDR3 DNA reads TGCAGCGTTGAAGCCAGGGACGGATATGGCTACACCTTC.

V is TRBV12-3 or TRBV12-4 and J is TRBJ1-2; 7 positions agree with TRBD1. The CDR3 sequence is 12 residues long. Trimming removed 3 bases from V and 13 bases from J; junction bases left unmatched: 8. CDR3 coding DNA: TGTGCCAGCAGTTTTGGGGACAGAGCCCTCACCTTC. This encodes CASSFGDRALTF.

The chain is built from TRBV5-4 and TRBJ2-7; D is ambiguous. This CDR3 region has 17 residues. Germline values: CDR1 SGHNT, CDR2 YYREEE (reference sequence). V was pared by 0 bases and J by 3 bases, with 19 bases between. The CDR3 is CASSLAHGGLDYYEQYF. Here the CDR3 DNA reads TGTGCCAGCAGCTTGGCGCATGGCGGTTTGGATTACTACGAGCAGTACTTC. Drawing the rest from reference TRBV5-4 and TRBJ2-7, the complete variable domain is ETGVTQSPTHLIKTRGQQVTLRCSSQSGHNTVSWYQQALGQGPQFIFQYYREEENGRGNFPPRFSGLQFPNYSSELNVNALELDDSALYLCASSLAHGGLDYYEQYFGPGTRLTVT.

CDR3 coding DNA: TGCAGTGCCCGATCGGGGAATTCTGGCGAGCAGTACTTC. It specifies CSARSGNSGEQYF. The genes are TRBV20-1 and TRBJ2-7, with D possibly being TRBD2 (5 bases). Germline V gives CDR1 DFQATT, CDR2 SNEGSKA (reference sequence). The CDR3 contains 13 residues. V lost 6 bases, J lost 6 bases, and 18 bases lay in between.

This CDR3 reads CASSRSGTGLYEQYF. The CDR3 nucleotides read TGTGCCAGCAGCCGATCCGGGACAGGGCTCTACGAGCAGTACTTC. V and J are TRBV3-1 and TRBJ2-7, with 9 bases identical to TRBD1. Germline CDR1 reads LGHDT; CDR2 reads YNNKEL (reference sequence). This CDR3 spans 15 amino acids. V shed 4 bases, J shed 3 bases, and the junction held 7 bases outside the gene matches.

In its sample, this clonotype was seen a few times. The V call is TRBV20-1, the J call TRBJ2-1, with 8 positions matching TRBD1. With V trimmed by 5 bases and J by 9 bases, 9 bases remained unmatched. Germline loops: CDR1 DFQATT, CDR2 SNEGSKA (reference sequence). CDR3 length: 13 amino acids. CDR3 residues: CSARNRGSGEQFF. The CDR3 DNA follows: TGCAGTGCTCGAAACAGGGGGTCGGGTGAGCAGTTCTTC.

This clonotype was counted a few times. The CDR3 DNA reads TGTGCCAGCAGTTTGAATCCGGGACAGGGGCCCTCCTACGAGCAGTACTTC. Translated: CASSLNPGQGPSYEQYF. The rearrangement joins TRBV27 to TRBJ2-7, with 10 bases lining up with TRBD1. Germline CDR1 MNHEY, CDR2 SMNVEV (reference sequence). V lost 3 bases, J lost 0 bases, and 8 bases stayed unmatched. This CDR3 has 17 amino acids.

The rearrangement uses TRBV7-3 and TRBJ2-7, with D tentatively TRBD2 (5 bases). Germline V gene sequence: CDR1 SGHTA, CDR2 FQGTGA. The CDR3 spans 14 residues. Trimming stripped 1 base from V and 6 bases from J, with 13 bases between. The CDR3 loop reads CASSLKARGGEQYF. CDR3 DNA: TGTGCCAGCAGCTTAAAGGCCCGGGGTGGCGAGCAGTACTTC.

The V gene is TRBV30, the J gene TRBJ2-3; no clear D. The CDR3 has 13 residues. V dropped 5 bases and J dropped 6 bases, with 15 bases sitting between them. Per germline, CDR1 GTSNPN and CDR2 SVGIG (reference sequence). The CDR3 coding sequence is TGTGCCTGGGAGATCGAACGGATGGATACGCAGTATTTT. Protein sequence: CAWEIERMDTQYF.